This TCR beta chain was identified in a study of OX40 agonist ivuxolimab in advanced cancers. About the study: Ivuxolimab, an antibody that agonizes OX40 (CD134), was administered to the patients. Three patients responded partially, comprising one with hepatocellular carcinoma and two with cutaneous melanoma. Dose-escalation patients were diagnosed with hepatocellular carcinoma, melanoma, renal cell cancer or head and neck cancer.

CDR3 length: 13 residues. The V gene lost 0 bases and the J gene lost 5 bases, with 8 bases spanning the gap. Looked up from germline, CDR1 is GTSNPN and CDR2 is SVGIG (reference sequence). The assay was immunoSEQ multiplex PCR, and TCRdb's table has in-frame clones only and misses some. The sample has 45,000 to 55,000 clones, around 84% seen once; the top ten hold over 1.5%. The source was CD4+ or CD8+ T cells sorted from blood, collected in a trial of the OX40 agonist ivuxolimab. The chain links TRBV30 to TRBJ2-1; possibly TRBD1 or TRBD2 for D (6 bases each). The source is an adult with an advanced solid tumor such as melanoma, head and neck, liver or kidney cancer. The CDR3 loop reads CAWSVGGNNEQFF. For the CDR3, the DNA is TGTGCCTGGAGTGTAGGGGGGAACAATGAGCAGTTCTTC. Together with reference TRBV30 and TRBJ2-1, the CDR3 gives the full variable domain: SQTIHQWPATLVQPVGSPLSLECTVEGTSNPNLYWYRQAAGRGLQLLFYSVGIGQISSEVPQNLSASRPQDRQFILSSKKLLLSDSGFYLCAWSVGGNNEQFFGPGTRLTVL.